The 24 T cell receptor beta chains presented below share a single source sample, sequenced in a study of identical twins. TCRdb analysed the 5' RACE reads with MiXCR anew, one entry per CDR3 protein. The table records 300,000 to 400,000 distinct CDR3 sequences, 9% to 15% of them present only once. These sequences were also reported in another study, on yellow fever vaccine responses in identical twins.

The sample comprised CD8+ T cells sorted from blood. Receptor source: a woman under 30 in good health.

This clonotype has only one observation. The rearrangement uses TRBV6-1 and TRBJ1-1; perhaps TRBD1 as D (6 bases). This CDR3 is 13 amino acids long. Germline CDR1 is MNHNS and CDR2 is SASEGT. V lost 1 base and J lost 11, with 14 bases in between. CDR3 protein: CASSEVSEGEAFF. CDR3 DNA: TGTGCCAGCAGTGAAGTTTCGGAGGGGGAGGCTTTCTTT.

The V call is TRBV9, the J call TRBJ2-3; the D gene could be TRBD1 or TRBD2 (5 bases each). CDR3 length equals 16 residues. Per germline, CDR1 SGDLS and CDR2 YYNGEE. Trimming removed 0 bases at V and 0 bases at J, with 11 bases between. CDR3 nucleotides: TGTGCCAGCAGCGTAGAGGTGGGGGTGAGCACAGATACGCAGTATTTT. It translates to CASSVEVGVSTDTQYF.

The V gene is TRBV9, the J gene TRBJ1-2; no firm D call. The CDR3 is 14 residues long. V was trimmed by 0 bases and J by 7 bases, leaving 13 bases between them. Germline-derived CDR1 and CDR2 are SGDLS and YYNGEE. As DNA, the CDR3 is TGTGCCAGCAGCGTAGAGGCGTCCGCGCGTGGCTACACCTTC. This codes for CASSVEASARGYTF.

The genes are TRBV20-1 and TRBJ2-7, with 7 bases matching TRBD1. From germline, CDR1 is DFQATT and CDR2 SNEGSKA (reference sequence). The CDR3 has 19 residues. The J segment lost 0 bases and the V segment lost 0 bases, leaving 17 bases of the junction unmatched. The DNA for the CDR3 is TGCAGTGCTAGAGAAAGACGACAGGGCCATGCCGTGCCCTCCTACGAGCAGTACTTC. The encoded protein is CSARERRQGHAVPSYEQYF.

DNA of the CDR3: TGTGCCAGCTTAGGACCCTTCTACGAGCAGTACTTC. Its protein product is CASLGPFYEQYF. V and J are TRBV25-1 and TRBJ2-7, with unresolved D. Trimming took 8 bases from V and 3 from J, leaving 11 bases between them. CDR1 and CDR2 from the germline V gene are MGHDK and SYGVNS. The CDR3 has 12 amino acids.

Only a few counts were recorded for this clonotype. This rearrangement joins TRBV27 to TRBJ2-7; TRBD2 agrees at 8 bases. This CDR3 comprises 14 residues. Trimming at V came to 5 bases and at J to 6 bases, leaving 9 bases not matched to a gene. Germline loops: CDR1 MNHEY, CDR2 SMNVEV (reference sequence). The CDR3 DNA follows: TGTGCCAGCAGTCCTGGGACTAGTTGGGGCGAGCAGTACTTC. Translating it yields CASSPGTSWGEQYF.

This clonotype was seen more than once but under ten times. This rearrangement joins TRBV11-1 to TRBJ2-1; 14 nucleotides align to TRBD2. Trimming at V came to 5 bases and at J to 6 bases, leaving 12 bases not matched to a gene. This CDR3 is built from 18 residues. CDR1 and CDR2 from the germline V gene are SGHAT and FQDESV (reference sequence). The CDR3 DNA reads TGTGCCAGCAGCACCGGGACTAGCGGGAGTTGGTTCCTCAATGAGCAGTTCTTC. As protein: CASSTGTSGSWFLNEQFF. Based on the CDR3 plus reference TRBV11-1 and TRBJ2-1, the full variable domain is EAEVAQSPRYKITEKSQAVAFWCDPISGHATLYWYRQILGQGPELLVQFQDESVVDDSQLPKDRFSAERLKGVDSTLKIQPAELGDSAMYLCASSTGTSGSWFLNEQFFGPGTRLTVL.

This clonotype was seen a few times. V is TRBV6-5 and J is TRBJ2-1, with D possibly being TRBD2 (5 bases). The germline CDR1 and CDR2 sequences are MNHEY and SVGAGI. This CDR3 has 13 residues. V was shortened by 4 bases and J by 2 bases, with 6 bases between the two germline ends. This CDR3 reads CASSFGTYNEQFF. The CDR3 DNA follows: TGTGCCAGCAGTTTCGGGACCTACAATGAGCAGTTCTTC.

The chain couples TRBV13 to TRBJ1-4; D is uncertain. The germline CDR1 and CDR2 sequences are PRHDT and FYEKMQ (reference sequence). V dropped 3 bases and J dropped 5 bases, with 7 bases sitting between them. This CDR3 region has 13 residues. Written as DNA, the CDR3 is TGTGCCAGCAGCTTGCGGATGAATGAAAAACTGTTTTTT. Protein: CASSLRMNEKLFF.

There are a few counts of this clonotype. The chain joins TRBV10-2 to TRBJ2-7; 11 nucleotides line up with TRBD2. V shed 5 bases and J 4 bases; nucleotides not matched to a gene: 10. The CDR3 runs to 16 residues. The germline CDR1 and CDR2 sequences are WSHSY and SAAADI. In DNA, the CDR3 is TGCGCCAGCAGTTACGGACTAGCGGGCAAACCATACGAGCAGTACGTC. Translating gives CASSYGLAGKPYEQYV.

This clonotype was seen a handful of times. J is TRBJ1-1 and V is TRBV7-8; no reliable D call. CDR3 length equals 15 residues. CDR1 is SGHVS, CDR2 FQNEAQ, per germline. V lost 1 base and J lost 1, with 10 bases in between. The CDR3 nucleotides read TGTGCCAGCAGCTTAGGAGTCAGGACGAACACTGAAGCTTTCTTT. Translated: CASSLGVRTNTEAFF.

J is TRBJ2-5 and V is TRBV6-2 or TRBV6-3, with D possibly matching TRBD2 (6 bases). Germline V gene sequence: CDR1 MNHEY, CDR2 SVGEGT. This CDR3 comprises 15 residues. Trimming cost V 1 base and J 9 bases, with 18 bases left between them. This CDR3 is CASSYLPGTPGAQYF. The CDR3 DNA is TGTGCCAGCAGTTACTTACCCGGGACTCCCGGGGCCCAGTACTTC.

The chain uses TRBV28 and TRBJ2-1, with D unclear. Trimming shortened V by 2 bases and J by 2 bases, and 13 bases separated the two germline ends. This CDR3 has 16 amino acids. Germline values: CDR1 MDHEN, CDR2 SYDVKM. The CDR3: CASSLASLPPYNEQFF. The CDR3 DNA is TGTGCCAGCAGTTTAGCAAGCTTACCCCCCTACAATGAGCAGTTCTTC.

This clonotype has a count of ten or more. This chain uses TRBV7-9 with TRBJ1-1; the D gene is possibly TRBD1 (6 bases). CDR1 is SEHNR and CDR2 is FQNEAQ in the germline V gene (reference sequence). CDR3 length: 15 residues. Trimming shortened V by 7 bases and J by 5 bases, and 20 bases separated the two germline ends. The CDR3, as DNA: TGTGCCAGCACCTGGGCAGGGGAAGTAAAAACTGAAGCTTTCTTT. It yields the protein CASTWAGEVKTEAFF. Using reference TRBV7-9 and TRBJ1-1 for the parts outside the CDR3, the full variable domain is DTGVSQNPRHKITKRGQNVTFRCDPISEHNRLYWYRQTLGQGPEFLTYFQNEAQLEKSRLLSDRFSAERPKGSFSTLEIQRTEQGDSAMYLCASTWAGEVKTEAFFGQGTRLTVV.

This clonotype was picked up a small number of times. This chain links TRBV2 with TRBJ2-7; TRBD1 matches at 7 bases. This CDR3 region has 14 residues. Germline CDR1 is SNHLY and CDR2 is FYNNEI. V was clipped by 4 bases and J by 4 bases; unmatched bases: 7. CDR3 sequence: CASSVQGSAYEQYV. CDR3 in DNA: TGTGCCAGCAGTGTACAGGGGAGCGCTTACGAGCAGTACGTC.

The rearrangement links TRBV14 to TRBJ2-7; no clear D gene. Per germline, CDR1 SGHDN and CDR2 FVKESK. V gave up 4 bases and J gave up 2 bases, with 15 bases separating them. This CDR3 is built from 15 residues. Here the CDR3 DNA reads TGTGCCAGCAGCCCCCCAGGATTAGTCCCCTACGAGCAGTACTTC. Protein: CASSPPGLVPYEQYF.

The chain has TRBV11-3 and TRBJ2-7, with 8 bases that match TRBD2. The CDR3 is 16 amino acids. Unmatched junction bases numbered 6, after V lost 0 bases and J lost 2 bases. Germline assignment: CDR1 SGHNT and CDR2 YENEEA. CDR3 amino acids: CASSLDAGGAAYEQYF. Written as DNA, the CDR3 is TGTGCCAGCAGCTTAGATGCCGGGGGGGCAGCCTACGAGCAGTACTTC.

Only a few counts were recorded for this clonotype. The chain combines TRBV6-2 or TRBV6-3 with TRBJ1-1, with D possibly TRBD1 on 6 matching bases. The CDR3 covers 15 residues. Germline values: CDR1 MNHEY, CDR2 SVGEGT. V was trimmed by 1 base and J by 5 bases, leaving 14 bases between them. The CDR3 spells CASSYWGRGGTEAFF. The CDR3 DNA reads TGTGCCAGCAGTTACTGGGGCAGGGGTGGGACTGAAGCTTTCTTT.

This clonotype was detected many times. The CDR3 here is CASSATGARYNEQFF. Written as DNA, the CDR3 is TGTGCCAGCAGTGCCACGGGAGCGCGTTACAATGAGCAGTTCTTC. The rearrangement links TRBV2 to TRBJ2-1; a possible D gene is TRBD2 (6 bases). V lost 4 bases and J lost 4, with 14 bases in between. Per germline, CDR1 SNHLY and CDR2 FYNNEI. CDR3 length: 15 amino acids. Filled out from reference TRBV2 and TRBJ2-1, the complete variable domain reads EPEVTQTPSHQVTQMGQEVILRCVPISNHLYFYWYRQILGQKVEFLVSFYNNEISEKSEIFDDQFSVERPDGSNFTLKIRSTKLEDSAMYFCASSATGARYNEQFFGPGTRLTVL.

This clonotype turned up a few times. The rearrangement links TRBV5-1 to TRBJ2-1; TRBD1 aligns across 9 bases. Trimming cost V 4 bases and J 7 bases; bases outside gene matches: 9. From germline, CDR1 is SGHRS and CDR2 YFSETQ. This CDR3 region has 15 residues. CDR3 coding DNA: TGCGCCAGCAGCCCGGACAGGGGCCAAGGGAATGAGCAGTTCTTC. Encoded protein: CASSPDRGQGNEQFF.

In this sample, this clonotype turned up many times. V is TRBV10-3 and J is TRBJ2-1, with TRBD1 matching over 9 bases. V was pared by 4 bases and J by 3 bases, with 19 bases of the junction left unmatched. Germline CDR1 reads ENHRY; CDR2 reads SYGVKD. The CDR3 loop spans 20 amino acids. CDR3 residues: CAISGEGQGNPQNLYNEQFF. CDR3 nucleotide sequence: TGTGCCATCAGTGGCGAGGGACAGGGAAACCCCCAAAACCTCTACAATGAGCAGTTCTTC.

The genes are TRBV12-3 or TRBV12-4 and TRBJ2-7; D not certain. The CDR3 runs to 12 residues. V was shortened by 7 bases and J by 0 bases, with 7 bases between the two germline ends. The CDR3 DNA reads as TGTGCCAGCACCTTTAGCTCCTACGAGCAGTACTTC. Translated, it gives CASTFSSYEQYF.

There are many counts of this clonotype. The V gene is TRBV12-3 or TRBV12-4, the J gene TRBJ1-1, with D hard to call. The V end lost 5 bases, the J end lost 4 bases, and 8 bases lay between the germline ends. The CDR3 is 12 amino acids. CDR3 protein: CASSQTPTEAFF. The DNA of the CDR3 is TGTGCCAGCAGTCAGACCCCCACTGAAGCTTTCTTT.

The chain has TRBV27 and TRBJ2-5, with 8 bases lining up with TRBD2. Germline values: CDR1 MNHEY, CDR2 SMNVEV (reference sequence). This CDR3 has 12 residues. The junction had 4 bases not matched to a gene; V was cut back by 8 bases and J by 5 bases. CDR3 residues: CASGRGGETQYF. CDR3 in DNA: TGTGCCAGCGGCCGGGGGGGGGAGACCCAGTACTTC.